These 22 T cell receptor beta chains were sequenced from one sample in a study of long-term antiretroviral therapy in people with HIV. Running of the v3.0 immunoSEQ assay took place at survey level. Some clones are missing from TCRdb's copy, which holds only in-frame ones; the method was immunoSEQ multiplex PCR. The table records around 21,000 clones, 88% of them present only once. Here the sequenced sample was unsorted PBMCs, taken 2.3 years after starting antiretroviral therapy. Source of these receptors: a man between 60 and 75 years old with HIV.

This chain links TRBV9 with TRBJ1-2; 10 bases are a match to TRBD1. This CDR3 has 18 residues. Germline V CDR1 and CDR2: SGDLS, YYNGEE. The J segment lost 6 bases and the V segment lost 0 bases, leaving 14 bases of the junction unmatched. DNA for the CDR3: TGTGCCAGCAGCGTAGCTGGGGGGACAGGGGTTACTTTCCATGGCTACACCTTC. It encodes CASSVAGGTGVTFHGYTF.

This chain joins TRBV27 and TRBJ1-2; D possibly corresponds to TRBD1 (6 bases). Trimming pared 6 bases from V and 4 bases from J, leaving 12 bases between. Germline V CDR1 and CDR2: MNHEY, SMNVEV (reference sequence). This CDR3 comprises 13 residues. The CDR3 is CASSKTGPYGYTF. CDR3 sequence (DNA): TGTGCCAGCAGCAAAACAGGGCCCTATGGCTACACCTTC.

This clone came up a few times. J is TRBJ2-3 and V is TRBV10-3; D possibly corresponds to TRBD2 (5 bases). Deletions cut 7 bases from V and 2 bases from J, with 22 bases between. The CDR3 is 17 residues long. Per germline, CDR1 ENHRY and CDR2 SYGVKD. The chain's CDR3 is CAITPQAEALFTDTQYF. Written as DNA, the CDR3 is TGTGCCATCACCCCTCAAGCGGAGGCCCTATTCACAGATACGCAGTATTTT.

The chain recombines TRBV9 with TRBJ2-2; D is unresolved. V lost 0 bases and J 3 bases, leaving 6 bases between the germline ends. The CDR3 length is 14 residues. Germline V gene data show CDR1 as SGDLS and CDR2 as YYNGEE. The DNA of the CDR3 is TGTGCCAGCAGCGTAGCTACGTACACCGGGGAGCTGTTTTTT. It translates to CASSVATYTGELFF.

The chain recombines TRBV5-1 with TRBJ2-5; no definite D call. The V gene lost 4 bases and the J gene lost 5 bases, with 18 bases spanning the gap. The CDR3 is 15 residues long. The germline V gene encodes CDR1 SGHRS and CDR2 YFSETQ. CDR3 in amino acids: CASSDTGPPEETQYF. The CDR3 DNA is TGCGCCAGCAGCGATACCGGCCCCCCCGAGGAGACCCAGTACTTC. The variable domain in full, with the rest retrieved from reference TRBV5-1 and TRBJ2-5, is KAGVTQTPRYLIKTRGQQVTLSCSPISGHRSVSWYQQTPGQGLQFLFEYFSETQRNKGNFPGRFSGRQFSNSRSEMNVSTLELGDSALYLCASSDTGPPEETQYFGPGTRLLVL.

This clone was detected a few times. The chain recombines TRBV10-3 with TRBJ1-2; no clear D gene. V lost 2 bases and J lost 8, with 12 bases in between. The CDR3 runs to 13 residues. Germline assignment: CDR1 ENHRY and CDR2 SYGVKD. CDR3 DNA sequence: TGTGCCATCAGTGAGCCTAATAGGTGGGGCTACACCTTC. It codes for CAISEPNRWGYTF.

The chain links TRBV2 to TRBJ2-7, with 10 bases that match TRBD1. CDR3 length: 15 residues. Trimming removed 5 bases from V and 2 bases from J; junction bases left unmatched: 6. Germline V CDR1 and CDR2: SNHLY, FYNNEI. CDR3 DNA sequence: TGTGCCAGCAGTCTGGGACAGGGGTCCCCCTACGAGCAGTACTTC. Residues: CASSLGQGSPYEQYF. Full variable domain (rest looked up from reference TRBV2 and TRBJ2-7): EPEVTQTPSHQVTQMGQEVILRCVPISNHLYFYWYRQILGQKVEFLVSFYNNEISEKSEIFDDQFSVERPDGSNFTLKIRSTKLEDSAMYFCASSLGQGSPYEQYFGPGTRLTVT.

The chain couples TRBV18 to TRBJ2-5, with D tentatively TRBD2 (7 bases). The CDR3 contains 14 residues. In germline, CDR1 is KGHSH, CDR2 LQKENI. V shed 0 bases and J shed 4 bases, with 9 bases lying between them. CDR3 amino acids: CASSPPAGAETQYF. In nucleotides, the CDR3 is TGTGCCAGCTCACCACCGGCGGGGGCAGAGACCCAGTACTTC.

The CDR3 DNA reads TGTGCCTGGAGCATAGGGTCCTCCCTTTCTTTTTATGGCTACACCTTC. Translated, it gives CAWSIGSSLSFYGYTF. The chain is built from TRBV30 and TRBJ1-2; D not resolved. Trimming pared 3 bases from V and 5 bases from J, leaving 22 bases between. Germline V gene sequence: CDR1 GTSNPN, CDR2 SVGIG (reference sequence). The CDR3 covers 16 residues.

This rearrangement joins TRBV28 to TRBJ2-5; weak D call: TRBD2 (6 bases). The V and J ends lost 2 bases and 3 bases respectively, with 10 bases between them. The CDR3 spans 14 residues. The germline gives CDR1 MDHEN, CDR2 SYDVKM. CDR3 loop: CASSLGWGEETQYF. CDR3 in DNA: TGTGCCAGCAGTTTAGGGTGGGGGGAAGAGACCCAGTACTTC.

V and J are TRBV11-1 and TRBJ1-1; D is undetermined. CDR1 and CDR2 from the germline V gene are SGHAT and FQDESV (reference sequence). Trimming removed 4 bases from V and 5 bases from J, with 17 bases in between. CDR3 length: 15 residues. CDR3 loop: CASSSGFTWGTEAFF. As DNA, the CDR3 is TGTGCCAGCAGCTCGGGGTTTACATGGGGTACTGAAGCTTTCTTT. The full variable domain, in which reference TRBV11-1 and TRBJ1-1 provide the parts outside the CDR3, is EAEVAQSPRYKITEKSQAVAFWCDPISGHATLYWYRQILGQGPELLVQFQDESVVDDSQLPKDRFSAERLKGVDSTLKIQPAELGDSAMYLCASSSGFTWGTEAFFGQGTRLTVV.

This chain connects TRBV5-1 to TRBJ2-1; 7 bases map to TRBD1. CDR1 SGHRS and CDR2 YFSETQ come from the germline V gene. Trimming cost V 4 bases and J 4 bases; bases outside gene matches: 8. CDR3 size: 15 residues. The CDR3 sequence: CASSPGTALYNEQFF. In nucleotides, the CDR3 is TGCGCCAGCAGCCCCGGGACAGCCCTTTACAATGAGCAGTTCTTC.

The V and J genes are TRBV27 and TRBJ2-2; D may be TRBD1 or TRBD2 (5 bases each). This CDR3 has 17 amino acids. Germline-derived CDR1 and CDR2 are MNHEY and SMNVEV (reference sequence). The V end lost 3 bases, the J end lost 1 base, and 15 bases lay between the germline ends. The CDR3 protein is CASSFPQGRGNTGELFF. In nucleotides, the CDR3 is TGTGCCAGCAGTTTCCCCCAGGGTCGGGGGAACACCGGGGAGCTGTTTTTT.

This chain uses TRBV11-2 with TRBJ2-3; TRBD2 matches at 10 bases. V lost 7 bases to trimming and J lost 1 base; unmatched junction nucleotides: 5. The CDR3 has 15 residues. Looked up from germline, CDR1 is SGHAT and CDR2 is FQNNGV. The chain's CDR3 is CASTPGLARTDTQYF. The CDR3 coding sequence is TGTGCCAGCACACCGGGACTAGCGCGCACAGATACGCAGTATTTT.

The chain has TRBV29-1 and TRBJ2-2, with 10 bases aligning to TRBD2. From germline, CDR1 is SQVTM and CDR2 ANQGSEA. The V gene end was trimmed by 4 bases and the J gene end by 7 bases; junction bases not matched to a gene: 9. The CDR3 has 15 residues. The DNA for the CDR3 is TGCAGCGTTGGTCTTCGGACTAGCGGCGGCGGGGAGCTGTTTTTT. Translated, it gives CSVGLRTSGGGELFF.

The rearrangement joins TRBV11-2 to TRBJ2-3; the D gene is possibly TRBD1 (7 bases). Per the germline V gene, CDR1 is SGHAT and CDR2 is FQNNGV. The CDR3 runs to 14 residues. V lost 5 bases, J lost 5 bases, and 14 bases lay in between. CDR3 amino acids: CASSPTGRGDTQYF. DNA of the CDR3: TGTGCCAGCAGCCCGACAGGGCGGGGAGATACGCAGTATTTT.

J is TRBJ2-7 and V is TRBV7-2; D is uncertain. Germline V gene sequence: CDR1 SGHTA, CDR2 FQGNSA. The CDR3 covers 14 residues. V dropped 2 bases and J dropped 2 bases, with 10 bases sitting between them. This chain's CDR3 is CASSLRPETYEQYF. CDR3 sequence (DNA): TGTGCCAGCAGCTTACGTCCGGAGACCTACGAGCAGTACTTC.

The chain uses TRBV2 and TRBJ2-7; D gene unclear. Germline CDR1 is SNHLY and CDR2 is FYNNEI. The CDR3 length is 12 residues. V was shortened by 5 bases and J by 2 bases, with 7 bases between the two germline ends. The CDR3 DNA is TGTGCCAGCAGTACGAGTACCTACGAGCAGTACTTC. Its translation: CASSTSTYEQYF.

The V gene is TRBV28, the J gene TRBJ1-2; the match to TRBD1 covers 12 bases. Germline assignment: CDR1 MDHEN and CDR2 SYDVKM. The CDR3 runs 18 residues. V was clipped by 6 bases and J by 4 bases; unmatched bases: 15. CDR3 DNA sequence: TGTGCCAGCAGGCAGCCCGTCGGGACAGGGGGCGCGGGCTATGGCTACACCTTC. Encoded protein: CASRQPVGTGGAGYGYTF.

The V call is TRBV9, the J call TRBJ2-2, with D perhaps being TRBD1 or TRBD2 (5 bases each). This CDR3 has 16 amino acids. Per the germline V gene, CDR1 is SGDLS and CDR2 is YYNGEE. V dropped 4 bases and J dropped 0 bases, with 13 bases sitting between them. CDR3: CASSPPGQSNTGELFF. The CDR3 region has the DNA TGTGCCAGCAGCCCCCCGGGGCAGTCGAACACCGGGGAGCTGTTTTTT.

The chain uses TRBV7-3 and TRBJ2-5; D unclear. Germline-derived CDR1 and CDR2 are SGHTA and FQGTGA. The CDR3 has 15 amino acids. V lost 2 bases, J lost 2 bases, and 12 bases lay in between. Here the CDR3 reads CASSLAGAAQETQYF. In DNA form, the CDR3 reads TGTGCCAGCAGCTTAGCCGGTGCCGCTCAAGAGACCCAGTACTTC.

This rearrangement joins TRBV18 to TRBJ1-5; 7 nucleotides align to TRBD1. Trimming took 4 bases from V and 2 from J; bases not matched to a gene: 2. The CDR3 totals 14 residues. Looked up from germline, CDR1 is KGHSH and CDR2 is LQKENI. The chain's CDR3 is CASSRGTGNQPQHF. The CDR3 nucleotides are TGTGCCAGCTCACGTGGGACAGGCAATCAGCCCCAGCATTTT.